This T cell receptor beta chain derives from a study of blood T cell repertoires in COVID-19. Study background: There were acute and convalescent COVID-19 samples, and they came from the United States, Italy and Spain.

V lost 6 bases and J lost 4; bases outside the gene matches: 8. The CDR3 loop spans 15 amino acids. Germline V gene sequence: CDR1 LGHNA, CDR2 YNFKEQ. In the original processing: Estimation of nucleated cell counts relied on the amplification of reference gene primers. Sequenced by immunoSEQ multiplex PCR; TCRdb stores in-frame clones only, minus some. For V, J and clone size, that table is used; D and trimming come from the DNA. There are roughly 100,000 clones in the sample; roughly nine tenths occur only once, and approximately 5.5% lies in the top ten. The origin of this receptor is a human donor in a cohort sampled during active COVID-19. The sample comprised peripheral blood. The V call is TRBV4-2, the J call TRBJ2-7; the match to TRBD2 covers 11 bases. The CDR3 loop is CASSPTSGSLYEQYF. CDR3 nucleotides: TGTGCCAGCAGTCCAACTAGCGGGAGTTTGTACGAGCAGTACTTC.